Listed here are 29 T cell receptor beta chains from one sample, sequenced in a study of neoadjuvant anti-PD-1 for oral cavity cancer. The table came from immunoSEQ multiplex PCR; TCRdb's copy has only in-frame clones and leaves some out. The sample has about 16,000 clones, 65% to 70% seen once. The sequences come from PBMCs, collected before nivolumab (anti-PD-1) treatment. The receptors derive from a person aged 35-79 years with oral cavity squamous cell carcinoma.

The V and J genes are TRBV11-2 and TRBJ2-1; 7 nucleotides match TRBD1. J lost 10 bases, V lost 5 bases, and 11 bases had no gene match. The CDR3 is 14 residues long. Germline assignment: CDR1 SGHAT and CDR2 FQNNGV. The CDR3 DNA follows: TGTGCCAGCAGCAGGGGGCAGGCGTACTCCGAGCAGTTCTTC. Its translation: CASSRGQAYSEQFF.

This clone was observed a single time. CDR3 region: CASSRQDGSGSYEQYF. The CDR3 region has the DNA TGTGCCAGCAGCAGACAGGACGGAAGCGGATCCTACGAGCAGTACTTC. The chain carries TRBV6-6 and TRBJ2-7, with a tentative D call TRBD1 (6 bases). This CDR3 has 16 amino acids. The germline gives CDR1 MNHNY, CDR2 SVGAGI (reference sequence). The ends were cut back, 6 bases at V and 1 base at J, with 19 bases in the middle.

This clone appeared a few times. The V gene is TRBV5-4, the J gene TRBJ2-7; D is unresolved. Germline lookup yields CDR1 SGHNT and CDR2 YYREEE (reference sequence). The V end was cut by 5 bases, the J end by 0 bases, with 9 bases between. The length of the CDR3 is 13 residues. CDR3 sequence: CASRDSSSYEQYF. The DNA of the CDR3 is TGTGCCAGCAGGGATAGCAGCTCCTACGAGCAGTACTTC.

The chain carries TRBV5-4 and TRBJ2-5, with D tentatively TRBD1 (6 bases). V shed 6 bases and J shed 5 bases, with 20 bases lying between them. CDR1 and CDR2 (germline): SGHNT, YYREEE (reference sequence). This CDR3 is built from 15 residues. Here the CDR3 reads CASNSPTGTVETQYF. CDR3 DNA sequence: TGTGCCAGCAACTCACCCACAGGGACGGTGGAGACCCAGTACTTC.

V gene TRBV5-8 combines with J gene TRBJ1-1; D call uncertain. From germline, CDR1 is SGHTS and CDR2 YDEGEE. The CDR3 runs 12 residues. Trimming removed 4 bases from V and 7 bases from J, with 11 bases in between. CDR3 in amino acids: CASSLRTGEAFF. The DNA for the CDR3 is TGTGCCAGCAGCCTGCGGACCGGTGAAGCTTTCTTT.

This clone was detected a few times. This rearrangement joins TRBV19 to TRBJ2-4, with D possibly matching TRBD2 (5 bases). Per germline, CDR1 LNHDA and CDR2 SQIVND (reference sequence). V dropped 5 bases and J dropped 8 bases, with 19 bases sitting between them. This CDR3 is 15 amino acids long. CDR3 loop: CASSSQGNPRDIQYF. In nucleotides, the CDR3 is TGTGCCAGTAGTTCCCAAGGGAACCCGAGGGACATTCAGTACTTC.

The V and J genes are TRBV5-1 and TRBJ2-2; D is undetermined. The CDR3 has 12 residues. Germline V lookup: CDR1 SGHRS, CDR2 YFSETQ. The V end was cut by 0 bases, the J end by 7 bases, with 4 bases between. CDR3 in DNA: TGCGCCAGCAGCTTGGAATACGGGGAGCTGTTTTTT. Protein product: CASSLEYGELFF.

This clone was counted a single time. This sequence joins TRBV27 and TRBJ2-1; TRBD2 matches at 8 bases. In germline, CDR1 is MNHEY, CDR2 SMNVEV (reference sequence). V trimming: 6 bases; J trimming: 3 bases; junction bases outside the gene matches: 4. CDR3 size: 14 residues. The CDR3, as DNA: TGTGCCAGCAGGGAGCGGGAGCACTACAATGAGCAGTTCTTC. This codes for CASREREHYNEQFF.

The CDR3 loop is CASSVGGGGANQPQHF. The CDR3 DNA reads as TGTGCCAGCAGCGTAGGGGGAGGGGGAGCCAATCAGCCCCAGCATTTT. J is TRBJ1-5 and V is TRBV9, with a tentative D call TRBD1 (6 bases). Trimming took off 0 bases at V and 3 bases at J, with 13 bases between the two ends. The CDR3 spans 16 residues. Germline CDR1 reads SGDLS; CDR2 reads YYNGEE. Complete variable domain (other parts from reference TRBV9 and TRBJ1-5): DSGVTQTPKHLITATGQRVTLRCSPRSGDLSVYWYQQSLDQGLQFLIQYYNGEERAKGNILERFSAQQFPDLHSELNLSSLELGDSALYFCASSVGGGGANQPQHFGDGTRLSIL.

V and J are TRBV13 and TRBJ2-7; D ambiguous. V was cut by 3 bases and J by 1 base, with 7 bases left in between. This CDR3 contains 13 residues. CDR1 is PRHDT and CDR2 is FYEKMQ in the germline V gene (reference sequence). The CDR3 DNA reads TGTGCCAGCAGCTTTCAGGTATCCTACGAGCAGTACTTC. Translated, it gives CASSFQVSYEQYF.

This clone appeared a few times. The chain carries TRBV5-6 and TRBJ2-1; tentative D call: TRBD1 (7 bases). Germline CDR1 reads SGHDT; CDR2 reads YYEEEE. The CDR3 sequence is 17 residues long. Trimming removed 5 bases at V and 0 bases at J, with 18 bases between. CDR3 sequence: CASSQGGPLASYNEQFF. CDR3 in DNA: TGTGCCAGCAGTCAGGGGGGCCCACTAGCCTCCTACAATGAGCAGTTCTTC.

The rearrangement joins TRBV5-1 to TRBJ2-7, with TRBD2 matching 13 bases. The V gene's germline CDR1 is SGHRS and CDR2 YFSETQ. J gave up 7 bases and V 2 bases, and 6 bases lay outside the gene matches. The CDR3 totals 15 residues. CDR3 in amino acids: CASSFGLAGVQEQYF. CDR3 bases: TGCGCCAGCAGCTTTGGACTAGCGGGAGTTCAAGAGCAGTACTTC.

This clone has just a few counts. The chain carries TRBV2 and TRBJ2-5, with 7 bases fitting TRBD1. This CDR3 contains 16 residues. V shed 7 bases and J 1 base; nucleotides not matched to a gene: 12. Per germline, CDR1 SNHLY and CDR2 FYNNEI. The CDR3 DNA follows: TGTGCCAGCACCAATACAGGGGTGGGTGCCCAAGAGACCCAGTACTTC. Its translation: CASTNTGVGAQETQYF.

The rearrangement joins TRBV10-3 to TRBJ1-2; D may be TRBD1 (6 bases). CDR1 and CDR2 (germline): ENHRY, SYGVKD. Trimming took off 2 bases at V and 3 bases at J, with 7 bases between the two ends. The CDR3 sequence is 13 residues long. For the CDR3, the DNA is TGTGCCATCAGTGAGACAGGGCACTATGGCTACACCTTC. Translation gives CAISETGHYGYTF.

This clone was detected once. The rearrangement links TRBV4-2 to TRBJ2-1, with 7 nucleotides matching TRBD2. The J segment lost 7 bases and the V segment lost 4 bases, leaving 10 bases of the junction unmatched. Germline loops: CDR1 LGHNA, CDR2 YNFKEQ. The CDR3 is 15 residues long. The CDR3 sequence is CASSPARGEGNEQFF. The CDR3 DNA reads as TGTGCCAGCAGCCCAGCCCGGGGGGAGGGGAATGAGCAGTTCTTC.

The chain is built from TRBV4-2 and TRBJ2-2; D is undetermined. The V and J ends lost 2 bases and 7 bases respectively, with 8 bases between them. Germline CDR1 is LGHNA and CDR2 is YNFKEQ. The CDR3 loop spans 13 amino acids. CDR3 sequence reads: CASSQKANGELFF. The CDR3 DNA reads TGTGCCAGCAGCCAAAAGGCTAACGGGGAGCTGTTTTTT.

This clone was recorded a few times. Germline and junction disagree at one end, which may indicate a read error. V usage is TRBV2 and J usage is TRBJ2-7; 15 positions match TRBD2. This CDR3 has 16 residues. The germline V gene has CDR1 SNHLY and CDR2 FYNNEI. CDR3 nucleotide sequence: TGTGCCAGCAGAGAAGGGACTAGCGGGGGGTTCTACGAGCAGTACTTC. This sequence encodes CASREGTSGGFYEQYF.

The chain couples TRBV6-1 to TRBJ1-4; 10 bases are shared with TRBD1. The CDR3 sequence is 15 residues long. CDR1 is MNHNS, CDR2 SASEGT, per germline. The J segment lost 7 bases and the V segment lost 2 bases, leaving 4 bases of the junction unmatched. CDR3 residues: CASSERTGGSEKLFF. For the CDR3, the DNA is TGTGCCAGCAGTGAAAGGACAGGGGGTTCTGAAAAACTGTTTTTT.

The chain links TRBV28 to TRBJ2-5; 8 bases align to TRBD1. Germline loops: CDR1 MDHEN, CDR2 SYDVKM. The CDR3 extends over 16 amino acids. J gave up 3 bases and V 4 bases, and 10 bases lay outside the gene matches. The CDR3: CASSYFRRTGKETQYF. The DNA of the CDR3 is TGTGCCAGCAGTTATTTTAGAAGGACAGGGAAAGAGACCCAGTACTTC.

The rearrangement joins TRBV30 to TRBJ2-3, with 11 bases fitting TRBD2. The CDR3 loop spans 14 amino acids. The germline CDR1 and CDR2 sequences are GTSNPN and SVGIG (reference sequence). The V segment lost 4 bases and the J segment 5 bases; nucleotides outside the gene matches: 5. This CDR3 reads CAWTIAGGQDTQYF. CDR3 nucleotides: TGTGCCTGGACAATAGCGGGAGGGCAAGATACGCAGTATTTT.

The chain joins TRBV7-6 to TRBJ2-1; 10 bases line up with TRBD1. CDR3 length: 14 amino acids. Germline trimming cut 5 bases from V and 9 bases from J; bases unmatched to any gene: 7. CDR1 is SGHVS, CDR2 FNYEAQ, per germline. The CDR3 is CASSPTGGAGEQFF. DNA of the CDR3: TGTGCCAGCAGCCCGACAGGGGGCGCCGGTGAGCAGTTCTTC.

The chain couples TRBV4-2 to TRBJ2-5, with TRBD2 matching over 9 bases. The J segment lost 0 bases and the V segment lost 4 bases, leaving 12 bases of the junction unmatched. This CDR3 has 18 amino acids. Germline CDR1 is LGHNA and CDR2 is YNFKEQ. The CDR3 sequence is CASSRASTSGGYQETQYF. The CDR3 DNA sequence: TGTGCCAGCAGCCGAGCTTCGACTAGCGGAGGTTACCAAGAGACCCAGTACTTC.

This clone has only a few counts. The genes are TRBV6-1 and TRBJ1-1; D ambiguous. The CDR3 contains 13 residues. In germline, CDR1 is MNHNS, CDR2 SASEGT. Trimming cost V 2 bases and J 5 bases, with 9 bases left between them. CDR3 sequence: CASSEQIRTEAFF. The CDR3 DNA reads as TGTGCCAGCAGTGAACAGATTAGAACTGAAGCTTTCTTT.

This clone was seen only once. The chain has TRBV5-1 and TRBJ1-3; D gene uncertain. V lost 0 bases and J 3 bases, leaving 13 bases between the germline ends. CDR3 length equals 16 residues. Germline-derived CDR1 and CDR2 are SGHRS and YFSETQ. The CDR3 protein is CASSLVGSVGGNTIYF. As DNA, the CDR3 is TGCGCCAGCAGCTTGGTTGGGTCCGTCGGTGGAAACACCATATATTTT.

The chain is built from TRBV11-1 and TRBJ2-7; D not resolved. Trimming cost V 2 bases and J 3 bases, with 5 bases left between them. CDR1 is SGHAT, CDR2 FQDESV, per germline (reference sequence). The CDR3 contains 12 residues. CDR3 protein: CASSLSGYEQYF. The CDR3 region has the DNA TGTGCCAGCAGCTTATCCGGCTACGAGCAGTACTTC.

J is TRBJ2-7 and V is TRBV29-1, with D unresolved. Germline values: CDR1 SQVTM, CDR2 ANQGSEA. The CDR3 totals 13 residues. With 5 bases removed from V and 1 base from J, the gap between germline ends came to 12 bases. Here the CDR3 DNA reads TGCAGCGTTATCTCCCTCGGGTCCTACGAGCAGTACTTC. It yields the protein CSVISLGSYEQYF.

The rearrangement links TRBV25-1 to TRBJ2-2; D gene unclear. Germline V gene lookup returns CDR1 MGHDK and CDR2 SYGVNS. The V end lost 7 bases, the J end lost 4 bases, and 7 bases lay between the germline ends. The length of the CDR3 is 12 residues. CDR3 bases: TGTGCCAGCAATCTAGGCACCGGGGAGCTGTTTTTT. This encodes CASNLGTGELFF.

V usage is TRBV6-6 and J usage is TRBJ1-1; D is undetermined. The CDR3 length is 13 residues. CDR1 and CDR2 (germline): MNHNY, SVGAGI (reference sequence). V lost 3 bases and J lost 4, with 9 bases in between. Here the CDR3 DNA reads TGTGCCAGCAGTTATAACGAGGGCACTGAAGCTTTCTTT. Translated, it gives CASSYNEGTEAFF.

A single count supports this clone. The chain joins TRBV30 to TRBJ2-1; 9 bases are a match to TRBD1. Germline V gives CDR1 GTSNPN, CDR2 SVGIG (reference sequence). The CDR3 is made up of 12 amino acids. J gave up 7 bases and V 8 bases, and 6 bases lay outside the gene matches. The CDR3 DNA reads as TGTGCCGAGGGAGGGACAGGGAATGAGCAGTTCTTC. Translated: CAEGGTGNEQFF.